Listed below are T cell receptor beta chains from one sample, sequenced in a study of shared clonotypes between healthy human individuals. TCRdb's copy holds only in-frame clones and misses some; the assay was immunoSEQ multiplex PCR. This table has about 2.1 million clones, about 93% appearing once. Sequenced input: naive CD8+ T cells from PBMCs. The receptor set was obtained from a man aged 18-30 years in good health. Some clones in this sample may be carry-over from other donors' samples. Each CDR3 is given with its conserved first and last residue. Fields, in order: V gene, J gene, clone size, D gene, CDR3 DNA, CDR3 protein. D genes are given only for firm matches. A row's size may be missing; if present it is once, few, many or a size class.

v_call: TRBV5-1; j_call: TRBJ1-1; clone_size: NA; d_call: NA; cdr3_nt: TGCGCCAGCATCGGAGGTTTTACGTGGGGGCTGAACACTGAAGCTTTCTTT; cdr3_aa: CASIGGFTWGLNTEAFF
v_call: TRBV29-1; j_call: TRBJ2-3; clone_size: once; d_call: TRBD2; cdr3_nt: TGCAGCGGCTGGGGAGGGGAACAAGCAGATACGCAGTATTTT; cdr3_aa: CSGWGGEQADTQYF
v_call: TRBV28; j_call: TRBJ1-1; clone_size: once; d_call: NA; cdr3_nt: TGTGCCAGCAGTCCCGGGGACACCGAAGCTTTCTTT; cdr3_aa: CASSPGDTEAFF
v_call: TRBV11-2; j_call: TRBJ2-1; clone_size: NA; d_call: TRBD2; cdr3_nt: TGTGCCAGCAGCCTAGCGGGAGGTTTCTACAATGAGCAGTTCTTC; cdr3_aa: CASSLAGGFYNEQFF
v_call: TRBV4-3; j_call: TRBJ2-1; clone_size: once; d_call: NA; cdr3_nt: TGCGCCAGCAGCCATTTTCCCCCTGGACTCTCCTACAATGAGCAGTTCTTC; cdr3_aa: CASSHFPPGLSYNEQFF
v_call: TRBV27; j_call: TRBJ2-3; clone_size: NA; d_call: TRBD2; cdr3_nt: TGTGCCAGCAGTCCCCCGGGACTAGCGGAGTACACAGATACGCAGTATTTT; cdr3_aa: CASSPPGLAEYTDTQYF
v_call: TRBV7-9; j_call: TRBJ2-3; clone_size: NA; d_call: NA; cdr3_nt: TGTGCCAGCAGCTTAGACGTGCTAGCATTAGGGCCAGATACGCAGTATTTT; cdr3_aa: CASSLDVLALGPDTQYF
v_call: TRBV28; j_call: TRBJ2-7; clone_size: NA; d_call: NA; cdr3_nt: TGTGCCAGCAGAAAAACAGGGTACTACGAGCAGTACTTC; cdr3_aa: CASRKTGYYEQYF
v_call: TRBV5-6; j_call: TRBJ2-1; clone_size: NA; d_call: TRBD2; cdr3_nt: TGTGCCAGCAGTCGCGCGGGAGAAGGGTTGCACAATGAGCAGTTCTTC; cdr3_aa: CASSRAGEGLHNEQFF
v_call: TRBV27; j_call: TRBJ1-2; clone_size: NA; d_call: TRBD1; cdr3_nt: TGTGCCAGTCGGGACAGGCTAAACTATGGCTACACCTTC; cdr3_aa: CASRDRLNYGYTF
v_call: TRBV5-4; j_call: TRBJ1-3; clone_size: NA; d_call: NA; cdr3_nt: TGTGCCAGCCGCAACCCAATGGATGGAAACACCATATATTTT; cdr3_aa: CASRNPMDGNTIYF
v_call: TRBV5-1; j_call: TRBJ2-7; clone_size: NA; d_call: NA; cdr3_nt: TGCGCCAGCAGCTTCTTCGGCAGGGGCGCCGAGCAGTACTTC; cdr3_aa: CASSFFGRGAEQYF
v_call: TRBV2; j_call: TRBJ2-6; clone_size: NA; d_call: NA; cdr3_nt: TGTGCCAGCAGTGAAGAGGTCCGGAAACGGAGCTCTGGGGCCAACGTCCTGACTTTC; cdr3_aa: CASSEEVRKRSSGANVLTF
v_call: TRBV27; j_call: TRBJ2-3; clone_size: NA; d_call: TRBD2; cdr3_nt: TGTGCCAGCAGTAAGGGGAGGGCTAGCACAGATACGCAGTATTTT; cdr3_aa: CASSKGRASTDTQYF
v_call: TRBV5-1; j_call: TRBJ2-2; clone_size: NA; d_call: NA; cdr3_nt: TGCGCCAGCAGCCAGAGACAGGGAGGCACCGGGGAGCTGTTTTTT; cdr3_aa: CASSQRQGGTGELFF
v_call: TRBV5-1; j_call: TRBJ1-5; clone_size: NA; d_call: NA; cdr3_nt: TGCGCCAGCAGCTTGGGGGGGTATAGCAATCAGCCCCAGCATTTT; cdr3_aa: CASSLGGYSNQPQHF
v_call: TRBV11-2; j_call: TRBJ2-7; clone_size: NA; d_call: NA; cdr3_nt: TGTGCCAGCAGCTTCACCAGCTACGAGCAGTACTTC; cdr3_aa: CASSFTSYEQYF
v_call: TRBV28; j_call: TRBJ2-7; clone_size: NA; d_call: NA; cdr3_nt: TGTGCCCACACTCCCGGGACCGGAGGCGACGAGCAGTACTTC; cdr3_aa: CAHTPGTGGDEQYF
v_call: TRBV5-1; j_call: TRBJ2-7; clone_size: NA; d_call: TRBD1; cdr3_nt: TGCGCCAGCCGACAGGGGCTCTCCTACGAGCAGTACTTC; cdr3_aa: CASRQGLSYEQYF
v_call: TRBV6-7; j_call: TRBJ2-7; clone_size: NA; d_call: NA; cdr3_nt: TGTGCCAGAAAGAGGTCCTACGAGCAGTACTTC; cdr3_aa: CARKRSYEQYF
v_call: TRBV11-2; j_call: TRBJ2-3; clone_size: NA; d_call: TRBD2; cdr3_nt: TGTGCCAGCAGCCATCATCCCGCGGGGGAGGGCCGGGACACAGATACGCAGTATTTT; cdr3_aa: CASSHHPAGEGRDTDTQYF
v_call: TRBV25-1; j_call: TRBJ1-1; clone_size: few; d_call: NA; cdr3_nt: TGTGCCAGCAGACATGGAGGTGGGCGCACTGAAGCTTTCTTT; cdr3_aa: CASRHGGGRTEAFF
v_call: TRBV5-1; j_call: TRBJ2-1; clone_size: NA; d_call: TRBD1; cdr3_nt: TGCGCCAGCAGCCCAACAGGGGGCGCCTACAATGAGCAGTTCTTC; cdr3_aa: CASSPTGGAYNEQFF
v_call: TRBV6-1; j_call: TRBJ2-1; clone_size: NA; d_call: TRBD2; cdr3_nt: TGTGCCAGCAGTGAAGGGACTAGCGGGACCCAGCAGTTCTTC; cdr3_aa: CASSEGTSGTQQFF
v_call: TRBV6-5; j_call: TRBJ1-1; clone_size: NA; d_call: NA; cdr3_nt: TGTGCCAGCAGCTCCAACATGAACACTGAAGCTTTCTTT; cdr3_aa: CASSSNMNTEAFF
v_call: TRBV7-3; j_call: TRBJ2-2; clone_size: NA; d_call: NA; cdr3_nt: TGTGCCAGCAGCTTAATTTCCGGGGAGCTGTTTTTT; cdr3_aa: CASSLISGELFF
v_call: TRBV19; j_call: TRBJ2-2; clone_size: NA; d_call: NA; cdr3_nt: TGTGCCAGTAGTCTTCTGTCTTCGAACACCGGGGAGCTGTTTTTT; cdr3_aa: CASSLLSSNTGELFF
v_call: TRBV29-1; j_call: TRBJ2-1; clone_size: NA; d_call: NA; cdr3_nt: TGCAGCGTTGAAGAAGGGGTCTGGAATGAGCAGTTCTTC; cdr3_aa: CSVEEGVWNEQFF